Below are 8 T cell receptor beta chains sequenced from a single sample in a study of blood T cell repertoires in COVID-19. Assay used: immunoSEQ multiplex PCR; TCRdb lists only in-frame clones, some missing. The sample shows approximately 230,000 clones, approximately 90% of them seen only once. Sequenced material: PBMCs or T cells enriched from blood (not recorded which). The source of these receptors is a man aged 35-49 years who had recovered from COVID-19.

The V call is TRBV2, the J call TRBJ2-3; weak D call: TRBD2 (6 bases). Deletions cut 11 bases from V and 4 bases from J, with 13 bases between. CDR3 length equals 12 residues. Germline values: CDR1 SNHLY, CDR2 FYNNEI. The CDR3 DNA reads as TGTGCCGGCGGGGAGCGGGCAGATACGCAGTATTTT. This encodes CAGGERADTQYF.

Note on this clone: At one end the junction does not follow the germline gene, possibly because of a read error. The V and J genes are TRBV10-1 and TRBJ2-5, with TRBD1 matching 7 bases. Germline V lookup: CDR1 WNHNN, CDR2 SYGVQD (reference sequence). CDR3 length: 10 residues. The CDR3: CASSDSDRNF. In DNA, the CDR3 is TGCGCCAGCAGTGACTCGGACAGGAACTTC.

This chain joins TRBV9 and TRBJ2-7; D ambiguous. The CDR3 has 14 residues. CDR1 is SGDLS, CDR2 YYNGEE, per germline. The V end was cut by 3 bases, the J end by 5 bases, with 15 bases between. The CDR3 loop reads CASSASSGIDEQYF. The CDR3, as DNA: TGTGCCAGCAGCGCCTCGTCGGGTATCGACGAGCAGTACTTC.

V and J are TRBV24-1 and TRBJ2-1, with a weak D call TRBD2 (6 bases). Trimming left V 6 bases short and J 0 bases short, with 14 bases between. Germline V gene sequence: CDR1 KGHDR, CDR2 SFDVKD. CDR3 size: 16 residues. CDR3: CATSISGASSYNEQFF. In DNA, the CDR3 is TGTGCCACCAGTATTAGCGGAGCGAGCTCCTACAATGAGCAGTTCTTC.

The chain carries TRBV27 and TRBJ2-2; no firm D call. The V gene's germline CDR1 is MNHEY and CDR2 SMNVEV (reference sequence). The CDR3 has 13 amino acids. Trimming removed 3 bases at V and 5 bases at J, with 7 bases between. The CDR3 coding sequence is TGTGCCAGCAGTTTGGGCAGGACCGGGGAGCTGTTTTTT. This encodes CASSLGRTGELFF.

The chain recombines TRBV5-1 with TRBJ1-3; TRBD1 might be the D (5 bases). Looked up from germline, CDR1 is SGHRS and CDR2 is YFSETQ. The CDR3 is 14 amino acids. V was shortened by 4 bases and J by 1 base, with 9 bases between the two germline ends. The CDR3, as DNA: TGCGCCAGCAGCCTGACAGAATCTGGAAACACCATATATTTT. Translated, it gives CASSLTESGNTIYF.

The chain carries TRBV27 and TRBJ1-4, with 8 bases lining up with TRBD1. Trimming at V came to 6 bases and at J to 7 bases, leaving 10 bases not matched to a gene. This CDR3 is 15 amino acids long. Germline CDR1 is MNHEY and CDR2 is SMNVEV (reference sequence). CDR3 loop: CASSSTQGASEKLFF. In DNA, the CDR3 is TGTGCCAGCAGCAGTACCCAGGGGGCTAGTGAAAAACTGTTTTTT. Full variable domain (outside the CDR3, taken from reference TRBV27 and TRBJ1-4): EAQVTQNPRYLITVTGKKLTVTCSQNMNHEYMSWYRQDPGLGLRQIYYSMNVEVTDKGDVPEGYKVSRKEKRNFPLILESPSPNQTSLYFCASSSTQGASEKLFFGSGTQLSVL.

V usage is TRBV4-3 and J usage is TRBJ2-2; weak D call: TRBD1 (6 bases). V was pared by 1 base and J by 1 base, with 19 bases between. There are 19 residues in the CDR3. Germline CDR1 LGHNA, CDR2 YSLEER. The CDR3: CASSQGDTTQGWNTGELFF. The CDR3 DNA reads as TGCGCCAGCAGCCAAGGCGACACCACACAGGGTTGGAACACCGGGGAGCTGTTTTTT.